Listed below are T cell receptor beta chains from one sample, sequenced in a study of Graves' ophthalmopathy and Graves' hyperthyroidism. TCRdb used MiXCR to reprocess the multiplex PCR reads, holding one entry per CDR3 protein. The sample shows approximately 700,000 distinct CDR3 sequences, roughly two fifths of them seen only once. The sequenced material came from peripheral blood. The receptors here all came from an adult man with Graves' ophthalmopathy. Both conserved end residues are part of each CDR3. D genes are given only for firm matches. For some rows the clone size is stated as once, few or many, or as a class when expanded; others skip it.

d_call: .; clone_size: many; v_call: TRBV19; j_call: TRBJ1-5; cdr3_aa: CASSIGPGGNQPQHF; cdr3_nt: TGTGCCAGTAGTATCGGACCGGGGGGAAATCAGCCCCAGCATTTT
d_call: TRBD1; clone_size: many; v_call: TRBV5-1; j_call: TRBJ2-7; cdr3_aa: CASRAAVGQSGEQYF; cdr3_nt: TGCGCCAGCAGAGCCGCCGTGGGACAGAGCGGCGAGCAGTACTTC
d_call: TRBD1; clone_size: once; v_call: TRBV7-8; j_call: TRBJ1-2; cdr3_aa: CASRGQGGYGYTF; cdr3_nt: TGTGCCAGCAGGGGACAGGGAGGCTATGGCTACACCTTC
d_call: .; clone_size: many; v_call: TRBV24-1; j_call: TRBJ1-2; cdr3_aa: CATSDFGVDYGYTF; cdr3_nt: TGTGCCACCAGTGATTTTGGGGTGGACTATGGCTACACCTTC
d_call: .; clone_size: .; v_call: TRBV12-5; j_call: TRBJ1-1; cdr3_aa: CASGLVRDGQNTEAFF; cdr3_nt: TGTGCTAGTGGTTTGGTACGAGACGGCCAGAACACTGAAGCTTTCTTT
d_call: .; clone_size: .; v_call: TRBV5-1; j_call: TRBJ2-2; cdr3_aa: CASSLAGERSGELFF; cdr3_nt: TGCGCCAGCAGCTTGGCCGGTGAGCGCTCTGGGGAGCTGTTTTTT
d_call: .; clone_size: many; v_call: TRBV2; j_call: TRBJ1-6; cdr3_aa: CASRGQPSPLHF; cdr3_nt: TGTGCCAGCAGAGGACAGCCCTCACCCCTCCACTTT
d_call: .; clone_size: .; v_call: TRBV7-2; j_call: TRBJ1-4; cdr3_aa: CASSRGTPNEKLFF; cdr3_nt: TGTGCCAGCAGCAGGGGAACACCTAATGAAAAACTGTTTTTT
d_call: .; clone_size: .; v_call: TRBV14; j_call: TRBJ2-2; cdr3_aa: CASSQGWGELFF; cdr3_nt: TGTGCTAGCAGCCAAGGATGGGGCGAGCTGTTTTTT
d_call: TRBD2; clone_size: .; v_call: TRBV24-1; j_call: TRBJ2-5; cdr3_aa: CATRAGGKETQYF; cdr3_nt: TGTGCCACCAGAGCGGGAGGGAAGGAGACCCAGTACTTC
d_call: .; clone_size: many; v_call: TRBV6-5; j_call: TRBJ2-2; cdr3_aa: CASENLNTGELFF; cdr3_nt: TGTGCCAGCGAGAACCTTAACACCGGGGAGCTGTTTTTT
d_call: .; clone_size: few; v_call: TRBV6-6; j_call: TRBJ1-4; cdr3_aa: CASSYSRQVNEKLFF; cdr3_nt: TGTGCCAGCAGTTACTCCCGACAGGTCAATGAAAAACTGTTTTTT
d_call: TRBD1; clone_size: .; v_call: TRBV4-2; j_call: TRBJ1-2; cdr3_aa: CASSQDRTGNYGYTF; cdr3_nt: TGTGCCAGCAGCCAAGACCGGACAGGCAACTATGGCTACACCTTC
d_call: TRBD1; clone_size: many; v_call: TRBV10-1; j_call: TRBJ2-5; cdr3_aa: CASIKDRGFQETQYF; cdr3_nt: TGCGCCAGCATCAAGGACAGGGGATTCCAAGAGACCCAGTACTTC
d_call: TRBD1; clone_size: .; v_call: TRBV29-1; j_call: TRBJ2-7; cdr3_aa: CRLRQGASHEQYF; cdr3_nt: TGCAGACTCAGACAGGGGGCGAGCCACGAGCAGTACTTC
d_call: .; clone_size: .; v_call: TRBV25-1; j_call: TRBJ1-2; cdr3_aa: CAWSVLGTRYGHTF; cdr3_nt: TGTGCCTGGAGCGTCCTTGGGACACGATATGGCCACACCTTC
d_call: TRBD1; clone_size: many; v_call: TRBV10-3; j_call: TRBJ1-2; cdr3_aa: CASSYSRTGTNYGYTF; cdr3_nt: TGTGCCAGCAGTTACTCCCGGACAGGGACCAACTATGGCTACACCTTC
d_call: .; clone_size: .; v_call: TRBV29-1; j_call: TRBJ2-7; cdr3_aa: CSVEDRGGGIYEQYF; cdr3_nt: TGCAGCGTTGAAGACAGGGGAGGCGGGATCTACGAGCAGTACTTC
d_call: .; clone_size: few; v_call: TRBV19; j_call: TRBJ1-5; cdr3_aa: CASSTTGQSLESNQPQHF; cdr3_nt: TGTGCCAGTAGTACAACCGGACAGAGCCTCGAGAGCAATCAGCCCCAGCATTTT
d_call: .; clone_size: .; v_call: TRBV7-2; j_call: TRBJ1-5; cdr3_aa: CASSRGRGHSNQPQHF; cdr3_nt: TGTGCCAGCAGCCGAGGAAGGGGCCATAGCAATCAGCCCCAGCATTTT
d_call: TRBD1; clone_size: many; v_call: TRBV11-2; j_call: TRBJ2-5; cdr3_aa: CASSPGQGASETQYF; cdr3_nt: TGTGCCAGCAGCCCGGGACAGGGAGCATCGGAGACCCAGTACTTC
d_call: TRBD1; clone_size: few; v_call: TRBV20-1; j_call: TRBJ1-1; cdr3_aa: CSAPGQGETEAFF; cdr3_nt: TGCAGTGCCCCAGGACAGGGCGAGACTGAAGCTTTCTTT
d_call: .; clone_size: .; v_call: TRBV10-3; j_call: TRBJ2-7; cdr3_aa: CAISERGGGGYF; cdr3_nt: TGTGCCATCAGCGAGAGAGGGGGGGGCGGGTACTTC
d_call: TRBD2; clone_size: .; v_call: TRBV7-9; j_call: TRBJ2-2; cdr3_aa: CASSLVGGGPSGELLF; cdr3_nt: TGTGCCAGCAGCTTGGTCGGGGGAGGGCCGTCCGGGGAGCTGCTTTTT
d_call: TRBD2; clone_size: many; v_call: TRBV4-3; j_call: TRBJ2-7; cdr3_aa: CASSQLAGGSYEQYF; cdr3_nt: TGCGCCAGCAGCCAACTAGCGGGGGGATCCTACGAGCAGTACTTC
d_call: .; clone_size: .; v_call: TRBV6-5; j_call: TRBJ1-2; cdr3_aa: CASSYSLSGYGYTF; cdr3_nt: TGTGCCAGCAGTTACTCGTTGAGTGGCTATGGCTACACCTTC
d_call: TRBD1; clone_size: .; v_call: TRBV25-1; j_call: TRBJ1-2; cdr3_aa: CAWSSGTGQRGYTF; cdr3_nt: TGTGCCTGGAGTTCCGGGACAGGGCAACGGGGCTACACCTTC
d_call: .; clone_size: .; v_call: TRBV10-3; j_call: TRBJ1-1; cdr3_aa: CASSPPAGTNTEAFF; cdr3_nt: TGTGCCAGCTCACCACCGGCAGGGACGAACACTGAAGCTTTCTTT